Presented here are 4 T cell receptor beta chains from one specimen sequenced in a study of blood T cells in healthy people across ages. It was with a sample-barcoded 5' primer and a J-beta primer mix that a second PCR of roughly 7 to 12 cycles was run. TCRdb re-derived calls from the 5' RACE reads in MiXCR, one entry per CDR3 protein. This table holds some 1.8 million distinct CDR3 sequences, roughly two fifths found once. Input material: blood. The source is a human donor in good health.

V and J are TRBV12-5 and TRBJ2-4; D is unclear. The J call may be wrong; the DNA end is better matched by TRBJ2-7. Germline CDR1 and CDR2: LGHNT and FRNRAP. The CDR3 has 14 residues. The CDR3, as DNA: TGTGCTAGTGGTTTTCTCTCAGGCGCCTACGAGCAGTACTTC. This encodes CASGFLSGAYEQYF.

The rearrangement uses TRBV7-2 and TRBJ1-5, with TRBD1 identical over 9 bases. The germline V gene encodes CDR1 SGHTA and CDR2 FQGNSA. The CDR3 consists of 15 residues. The ends lost 5 bases at V and 2 bases at J; junction bases unmatched: 4. This CDR3 is CASSKNRGRNQPQHF. The DNA for the CDR3 is TGTGCCAGCAGCAAAAACAGGGGGCGCAATCAGCCCCAGCATTTT.

The chain carries TRBV18 and TRBJ1-6; D not certain. The CDR3 length is 15 residues. V dropped 2 bases and J dropped 10 bases, with 15 bases sitting between them. Germline values: CDR1 KGHSH, CDR2 LQKENI. The CDR3 protein is CASSPEGVSGSPLHF. The CDR3 DNA follows: TGTGCCAGCTCACCAGAGGGTGTCTCGGGATCACCCCTCCACTTT.

This rearrangement joins TRBV5-5 to TRBJ1-2; possibly TRBD1 for D (5 bases). The CDR3 has 14 residues. Looked up from germline, CDR1 is SGHKS and CDR2 is YYEKEE (reference sequence). V was pared by 3 bases and J by 2 bases, with 11 bases between. The CDR3 is CASSWLRGNYGYTF. CDR3 sequence (DNA): TGTGCCAGCAGCTGGCTGAGGGGCAACTATGGCTACACCTTC.